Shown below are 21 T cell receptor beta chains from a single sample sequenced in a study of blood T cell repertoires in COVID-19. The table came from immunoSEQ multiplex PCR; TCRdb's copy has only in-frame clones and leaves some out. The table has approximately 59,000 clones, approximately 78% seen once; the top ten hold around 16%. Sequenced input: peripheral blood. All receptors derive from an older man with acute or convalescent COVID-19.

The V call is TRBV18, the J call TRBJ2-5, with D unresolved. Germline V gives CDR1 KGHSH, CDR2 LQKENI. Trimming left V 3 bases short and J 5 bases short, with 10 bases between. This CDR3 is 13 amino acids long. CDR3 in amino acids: CASSPPVLETQYF. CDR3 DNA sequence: TGTGCCAGCTCACCTCCCGTTCTGGAGACCCAGTACTTC. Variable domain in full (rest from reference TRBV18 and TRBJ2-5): NAGVMQNPRHLVRRRGQEARLRCSPMKGHSHVYWYRQLPEEGLKFMVYLQKENIIDESGMPKERFSAEFPKEGPSILRIQQVVRGDSAAYFCASSPPVLETQYFGPGTRLLVL.

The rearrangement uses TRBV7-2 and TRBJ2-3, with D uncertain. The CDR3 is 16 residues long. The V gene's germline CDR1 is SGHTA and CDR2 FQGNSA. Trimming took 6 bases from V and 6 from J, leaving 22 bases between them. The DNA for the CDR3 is TGTGCCAGCAGTTCAGCGAGCCTTAGTATCGGGGATACGCAGTATTTT. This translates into CASSSASLSIGDTQYF.

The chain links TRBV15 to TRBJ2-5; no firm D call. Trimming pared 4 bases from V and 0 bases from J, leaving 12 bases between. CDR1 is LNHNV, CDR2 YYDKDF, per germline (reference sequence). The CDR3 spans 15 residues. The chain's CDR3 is CATSKRPANQETQYF. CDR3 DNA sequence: TGTGCCACCAGCAAGAGGCCAGCTAACCAAGAGACCCAGTACTTC.

The CDR3 DNA reads TGTGCCACTTCTCACAGGATTAGCAATCAGCCCCAGCATTTT. Translating gives CATSHRISNQPQHF. The J gene is TRBJ1-5, the V gene TRBV24-1; tentatively, D is TRBD1 (5 bases). From germline, CDR1 is KGHDR and CDR2 SFDVKD. V lost 10 bases and J lost 0, with 12 bases in between. This CDR3 comprises 14 residues.

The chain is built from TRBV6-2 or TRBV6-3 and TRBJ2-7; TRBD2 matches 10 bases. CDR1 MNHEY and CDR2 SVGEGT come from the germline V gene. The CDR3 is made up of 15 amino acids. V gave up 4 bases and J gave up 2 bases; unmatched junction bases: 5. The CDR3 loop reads CASSSLLAGAYEQYF. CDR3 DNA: TGTGCCAGCAGTTCCCTCCTAGCGGGGGCCTACGAGCAGTACTTC.

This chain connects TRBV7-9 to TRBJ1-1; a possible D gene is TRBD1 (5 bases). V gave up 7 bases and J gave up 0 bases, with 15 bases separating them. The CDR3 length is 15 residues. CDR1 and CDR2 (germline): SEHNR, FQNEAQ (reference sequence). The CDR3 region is CASTYSGAMNTEAFF. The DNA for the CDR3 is TGTGCCAGCACCTACTCTGGGGCGATGAACACTGAAGCTTTCTTT.

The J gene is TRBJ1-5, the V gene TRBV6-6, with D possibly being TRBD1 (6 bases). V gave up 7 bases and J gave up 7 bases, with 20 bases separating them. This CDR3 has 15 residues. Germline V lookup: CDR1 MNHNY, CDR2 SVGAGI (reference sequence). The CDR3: CASIPRGGLWQPQHF. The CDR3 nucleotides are TGTGCCAGCATCCCACGGGGGGGGCTGTGGCAGCCCCAGCATTTT.

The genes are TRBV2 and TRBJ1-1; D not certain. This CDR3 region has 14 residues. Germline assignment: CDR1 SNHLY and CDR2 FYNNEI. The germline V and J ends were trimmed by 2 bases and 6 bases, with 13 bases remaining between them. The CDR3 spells CASSEFRGTAEAFF. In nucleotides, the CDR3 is TGTGCCAGCAGTGAATTCCGGGGAACGGCTGAAGCTTTCTTT.

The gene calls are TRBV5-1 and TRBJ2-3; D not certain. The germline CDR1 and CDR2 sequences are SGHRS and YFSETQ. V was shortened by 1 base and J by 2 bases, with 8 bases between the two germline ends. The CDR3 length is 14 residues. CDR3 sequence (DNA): TGCGCCAGCAGCTTGTACAGCTCCACAGATACGCAGTATTTT. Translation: CASSLYSSTDTQYF.

This CDR3 reads CASSLVRGGSTEAFF. CDR3 bases: TGTGCCAGCAGCTTGGTCCGGGGTGGGTCCACTGAAGCTTTCTTT. The V and J genes are TRBV5-6 and TRBJ1-1, with D hard to call. Germline CDR1 and CDR2: SGHDT and YYEEEE. This CDR3 comprises 15 residues. The V end lost 0 bases, the J end lost 4 bases, and 13 bases lay between the germline ends.

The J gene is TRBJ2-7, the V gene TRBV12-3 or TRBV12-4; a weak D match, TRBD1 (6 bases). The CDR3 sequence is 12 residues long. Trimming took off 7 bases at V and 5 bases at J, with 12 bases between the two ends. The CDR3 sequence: CASTLAGDEQYF. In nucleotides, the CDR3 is TGTGCCAGCACTCTGGCAGGGGACGAGCAGTACTTC.

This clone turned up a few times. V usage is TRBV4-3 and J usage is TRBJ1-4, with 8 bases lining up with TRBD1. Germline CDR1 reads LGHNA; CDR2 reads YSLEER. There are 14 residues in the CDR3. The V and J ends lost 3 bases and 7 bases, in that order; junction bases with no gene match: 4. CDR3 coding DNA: TGCGCCAGCAGCCACGGACAGGGCTCTGAAAAACTGTTTTTT. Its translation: CASSHGQGSEKLFF.

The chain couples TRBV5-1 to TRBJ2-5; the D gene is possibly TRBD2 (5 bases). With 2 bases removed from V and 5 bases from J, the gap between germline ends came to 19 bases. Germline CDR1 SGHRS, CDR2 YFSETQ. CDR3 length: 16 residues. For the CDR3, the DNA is TGCGCCAGCAGCTTTAATACAGCCTCGGGAAGGGAGACCCAGTACTTC. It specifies CASSFNTASGRETQYF.

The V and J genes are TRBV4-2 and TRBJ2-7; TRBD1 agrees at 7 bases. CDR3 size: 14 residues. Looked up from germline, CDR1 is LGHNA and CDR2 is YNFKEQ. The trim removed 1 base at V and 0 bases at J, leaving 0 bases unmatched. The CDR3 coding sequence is TGTGCCAGCAGCCAAGGACAGGGCTCCTACGAGCAGTACTTC. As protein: CASSQGQGSYEQYF.

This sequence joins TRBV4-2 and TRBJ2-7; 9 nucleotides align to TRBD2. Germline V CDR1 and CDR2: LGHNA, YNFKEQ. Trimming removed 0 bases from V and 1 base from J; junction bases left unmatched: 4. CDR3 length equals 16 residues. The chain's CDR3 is CASSQDRLAGSYEQYF. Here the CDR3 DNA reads TGTGCCAGCAGCCAAGATCGGCTAGCGGGGTCCTACGAGCAGTACTTC.

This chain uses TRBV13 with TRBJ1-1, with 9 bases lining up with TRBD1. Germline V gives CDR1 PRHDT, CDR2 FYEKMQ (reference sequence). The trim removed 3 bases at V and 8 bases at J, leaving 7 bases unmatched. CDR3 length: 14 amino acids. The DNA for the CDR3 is TGTGCCAGCAGCTTCCGGGACAGGGTGGGGGAAGCTTTCTTT. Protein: CASSFRDRVGEAFF.

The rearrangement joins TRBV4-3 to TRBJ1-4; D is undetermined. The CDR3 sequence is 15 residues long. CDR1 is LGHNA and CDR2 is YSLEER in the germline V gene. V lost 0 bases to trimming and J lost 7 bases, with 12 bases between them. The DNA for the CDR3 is TGCGCCAGCAGCCAAGACAGCCCGCCAGGTGAAAAACTGTTTTTT. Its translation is CASSQDSPPGEKLFF.

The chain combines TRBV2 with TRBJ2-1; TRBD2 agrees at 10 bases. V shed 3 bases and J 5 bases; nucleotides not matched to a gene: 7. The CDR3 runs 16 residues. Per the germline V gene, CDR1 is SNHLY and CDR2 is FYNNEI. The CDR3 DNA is TGTGCCAGCAGTGACGGCGGAACTAGCGGGGACAATGAGCAGTTCTTC. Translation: CASSDGGTSGDNEQFF.

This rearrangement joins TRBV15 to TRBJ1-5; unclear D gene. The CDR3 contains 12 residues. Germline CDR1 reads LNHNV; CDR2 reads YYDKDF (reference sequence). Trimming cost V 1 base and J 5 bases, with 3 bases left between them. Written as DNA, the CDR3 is TGTGCCACCAGCAGAGCTTATCAGCCCCAGCATTTT. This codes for CATSRAYQPQHF.

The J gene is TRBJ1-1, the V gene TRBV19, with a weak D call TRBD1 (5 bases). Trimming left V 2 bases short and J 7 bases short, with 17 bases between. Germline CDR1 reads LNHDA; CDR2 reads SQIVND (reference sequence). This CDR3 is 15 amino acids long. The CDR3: CASSILSSWRGEAFF. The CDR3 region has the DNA TGTGCCAGTAGTATACTCTCCAGTTGGAGGGGTGAAGCTTTCTTT.

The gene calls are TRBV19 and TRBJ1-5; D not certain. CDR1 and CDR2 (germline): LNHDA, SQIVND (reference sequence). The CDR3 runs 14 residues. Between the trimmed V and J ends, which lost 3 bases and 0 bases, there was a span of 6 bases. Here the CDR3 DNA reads TGTGCCAGTAGTATTAGCAATAGCAATCAGCCCCAGCATTTT. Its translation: CASSISNSNQPQHF. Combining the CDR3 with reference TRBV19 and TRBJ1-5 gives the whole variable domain DGGITQSPKYLFRKEGQNVTLSCEQNLNHDAMYWYRQDPGQGLRLIYYSQIVNDFQKGDIAEGYSVSREKKESFPLTVTSAQKNPTAFYLCASSISNSNQPQHFGDGTRLSIL.